The 9 T cell receptor beta chains reported below all come from one sample, sequenced in a study of CD8+CD57+ T cells in acquired aplastic anemia. TCR beta VDJ combinations and CDR3 sequences were profiled from genomic DNA. Each CDR3 protein is one row after TCRdb ran MiXCR on the reads. The profile shows around 190,000 distinct CDR3 sequences, over 55% of them singletons. Sequences were obtained from sorted CD4+, CD8+, or CD8+CD57+ T cells (not recorded which) from PBMCs. Receptors originate from a human donor in good health.

The chain combines TRBV7-9 with TRBJ2-1; D may be TRBD2 (6 bases). Trimming took off 3 bases at V and 3 bases at J, with 12 bases between the two ends. Germline V lookup: CDR1 SEHNR, CDR2 FQNEAQ (reference sequence). The CDR3 is 15 amino acids. For the CDR3, the DNA is TGTGCCAGCAGCTTTTACGGGGGAAACTACAATGAGCAGTTCTTC. Translation gives CASSFYGGNYNEQFF.

The chain employs TRBV9 and TRBJ2-2, with 11 bases aligning to TRBD2. This CDR3 is 17 amino acids long. V dropped 3 bases and J dropped 6; count of bases not matched to a gene: 10. Per the germline V gene, CDR1 is SGDLS and CDR2 is YYNGEE. The DNA of the CDR3 is TGTGCCAGCAGCGACCCGACTAGCGGGGAGTCTTCCGGGGAGCTGTTTTTT. Protein sequence: CASSDPTSGESSGELFF.

This clonotype has a handful of counts. The rearrangement joins TRBV7-9 to TRBJ1-2; a weak D match, TRBD1 (5 bases). Germline CDR1 and CDR2: SEHNR and FQNEAQ (reference sequence). The germline V and J ends were trimmed by 5 bases and 4 bases, with 14 bases remaining between them. The CDR3 loop spans 14 amino acids. The CDR3 protein is CASSTEGSGYGYTF. For the CDR3, the DNA is TGTGCCAGCAGCACGGAGGGGTCGGGCTATGGCTACACCTTC.

Worth noting for this clonotype: A single base separates this from a much larger clone, so it may be a read error. The rearrangement uses TRBV2 and TRBJ2-1, with no clear D. This CDR3 contains 14 residues. The germline gives CDR1 SNHLY, CDR2 FYNNEI. In nucleotides, the CDR3 is TGTGCCAGCAGTTTATTAACTCAGAACAATGAGCAGTCCTTC. This translates into CASSLLTQNNEQSF. The full variable domain, in which reference TRBV2 and TRBJ2-1 provide the parts outside the CDR3, is EPEVTQTPSHQVTQMGQEVILRCVPISNHLYFYWYRQILGQKVEFLVSFYNNEISEKSEIFDDQFSVERPDGSNFTLKIRSTKLEDSAMYFCASSLLTQNNEQSFGPGTRLTVL.

Notes on this clonotype: A much larger clone differs by one base, so this may be a read error. The chain joins TRBV3-1 to TRBJ1-1; D unclear. The CDR3 covers 14 residues. CDR1 and CDR2 from the germline V gene are LGHDT and YNNKEL (reference sequence). V was pared by 3 bases and J by 5 bases, with 13 bases between. Written as DNA, the CDR3 is TGTGCCAGCAGCCAGGAAAAGGGTTGGACTGAAGCTTTCTTT. Amino acid sequence: CASSQEKGWTEAFF.

The V gene is TRBV19, the J gene TRBJ2-7; the match to TRBD1 covers 10 bases. With V trimmed by 5 bases and J by 6 bases, 7 bases remained unmatched. Germline V gives CDR1 LNHDA, CDR2 SQIVND (reference sequence). The CDR3 spans 14 residues. The CDR3 loop is CASSSPGTGAEQYF. As DNA, the CDR3 is TGTGCCAGTAGTTCCCCCGGGACAGGGGCCGAGCAGTACTTC.

CDR3 in amino acids: CASRPGRPRSDTQYF. As DNA, the CDR3 is TGTGCCAGCAGACCGGGGCGGCCTAGATCAGATACGCAGTATTTT. This rearrangement joins TRBV7-8 to TRBJ2-3, with D perhaps matching TRBD1 or TRBD2 (5 bases each). The CDR3 is 15 residues long. CDR1 is SGHVS and CDR2 is FQNEAQ in the germline V gene. Trimming pared 6 bases from V and 4 bases from J, leaving 17 bases between.

CDR3 sequence reads: CASGKGGGGETQYF. The CDR3 DNA reads as TGTGCCAGCGGTAAAGGAGGAGGAGGGGAGACCCAGTACTTC. The chain has TRBV28 and TRBJ2-5; D might be TRBD2 (6 bases). The V gene's germline CDR1 is MDHEN and CDR2 SYDVKM. Trimming shortened V by 8 bases and J by 5 bases, and 18 bases separated the two germline ends. The CDR3 extends over 14 amino acids.

The rearrangement links TRBV5-4 to TRBJ1-2, with D possibly TRBD1 on 6 matching bases. The V end was cut by 5 bases, the J end by 4 bases, with 9 bases between. The CDR3 runs 12 residues. Germline lookup yields CDR1 SGHNT and CDR2 YYREEE (reference sequence). The CDR3 DNA reads as TGTGCCAGCAGGAAGGACAGCTATGGCTACACCTTC. Protein: CASRKDSYGYTF.